This T cell receptor (beta chain) was identified during a study of cytomegalovirus exposure and HLA in healthy donors. General study points: In a later analysis, compared with equally common non-associated chains, HLA-associated beta chains were more expanded. Donors were assumed by presence/absence analyses to have roughly uniform sequencing depth. A missense DCLRE1C variant was associated with V- and J-gene trimming of TCR beta chains in a later analysis, and an independent cohort replicated the association. A later analysis showed TCR association rates differing by HLA locus, peaking at DRB1 and lowest at HLA-C.

J gave up 3 bases and V 5 bases, and 6 bases lay outside the gene matches. Germline loops: CDR1 MDHEN, CDR2 SYDVKM. The CDR3 runs to 15 residues. The PCR ran on 60 Vbeta and 13 Jbeta primers. Assay: immunoSEQ multiplex PCR; the TCRdb copy retains only in-frame clones and omits some. The sample consists of approximately 150,000 clones, 60% to 80% of them appearing once. A remark on this clone: Its antigen is still unknown.

The chain is built from TRBV28 and TRBJ2-7; the match to TRBD2 covers 11 bases. This clonotype was sampled from a woman aged 60 to 75 in good health and CMV-seronegative. Material: PBMCs. The CDR3 DNA is TGTGCCAGCAGTAGTCTAGCGGGAGGAAACTACGAGCAGTACTTC. Translation gives CASSSLAGGNYEQYF.